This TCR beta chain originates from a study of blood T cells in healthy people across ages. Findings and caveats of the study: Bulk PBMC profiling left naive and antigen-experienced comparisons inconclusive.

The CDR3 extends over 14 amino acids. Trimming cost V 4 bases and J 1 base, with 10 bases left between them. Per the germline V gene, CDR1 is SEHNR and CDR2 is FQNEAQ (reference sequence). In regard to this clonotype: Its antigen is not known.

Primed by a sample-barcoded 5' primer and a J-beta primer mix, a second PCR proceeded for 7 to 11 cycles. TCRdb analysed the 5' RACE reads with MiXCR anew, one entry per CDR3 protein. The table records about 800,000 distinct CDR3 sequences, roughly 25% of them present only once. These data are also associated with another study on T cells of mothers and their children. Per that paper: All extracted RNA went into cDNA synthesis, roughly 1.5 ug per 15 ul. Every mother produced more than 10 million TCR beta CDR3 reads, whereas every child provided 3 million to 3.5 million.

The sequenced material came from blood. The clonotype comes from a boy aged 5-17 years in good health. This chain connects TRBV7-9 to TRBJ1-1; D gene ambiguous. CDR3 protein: CASSSAGGNTEAFF. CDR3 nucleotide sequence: TGTGCCAGCAGCTCCGCTGGTGGGAACACTGAAGCTTTCTTT.